Below are 13 T cell receptor beta chains sequenced from a single sample in a study of blood T cell repertoires in COVID-19. Some clones are missing from TCRdb's copy, which holds only in-frame ones; the method was immunoSEQ multiplex PCR. The sample carries about 180,000 clones, about 84% recorded once. Sequenced: PBMCs or T cells enriched from blood (not recorded which). These receptors came from a woman in her thirties who had recovered from COVID-19.

The chain is built from TRBV5-1 and TRBJ2-7, with 13 bases that match TRBD2. CDR1 is SGHRS and CDR2 is YFSETQ in the germline V gene. The CDR3 is 19 residues long. The V segment lost 0 bases and the J segment 5 bases; nucleotides outside the gene matches: 14. The CDR3 region has the DNA TGCGCCAGCAGCTTGGCCCGTGATCTTTGGACTAGCGGGAGAAACGAGCAGTACTTC. The encoded protein is CASSLARDLWTSGRNEQYF.

The chain employs TRBV7-9 and TRBJ1-1, with TRBD1 identical over 7 bases. Trimming cost V 6 bases and J 4 bases; bases outside gene matches: 5. The CDR3 is 13 residues long. Germline V gene lookup returns CDR1 SEHNR and CDR2 FQNEAQ (reference sequence). Here the CDR3 reads CASRSTGTTEAFF. The CDR3, as DNA: TGTGCCAGCAGGTCGACAGGGACCACTGAAGCTTTCTTT.

This clone was seen just once. The chain couples TRBV21-1 to TRBJ2-6; TRBD1 is the table's D call and was not checked against the DNA. TRBV21-1 is a known pseudogene. The CDR3 contains 13 residues. CDR3 loop: CASRARPDLVLTF. As DNA, the CDR3 is TGTGCCAGCAGGGCCCGTCCAGATCTCGTCCTGACTTTC.

CDR3 loop: CASSLVRTYNEQFF. DNA of the CDR3: TGTGCCAGCAGTTTAGTTAGAACCTACAATGAGCAGTTCTTC. V is TRBV27 and J is TRBJ2-1; no clear D. The germline V gene encodes CDR1 MNHEY and CDR2 SMNVEV (reference sequence). The ends were cut back, 2 bases at V and 2 bases at J, with 7 bases in the middle. The CDR3 loop spans 14 amino acids.

There are many counts of this clone. This chain connects TRBV28 to TRBJ1-2; perhaps TRBD1 as D (6 bases). V dropped 8 bases and J dropped 0 bases, with 16 bases sitting between them. Germline V gene data show CDR1 as MDHEN and CDR2 as SYDVKM. The CDR3 covers 15 residues. The CDR3: CASRRQVLSNYGYTF. CDR3 DNA: TGTGCCAGCCGAAGACAGGTCTTATCTAACTATGGCTACACCTTC.

The chain employs TRBV9 and TRBJ2-3, with 10 bases identical to TRBD2. J lost 4 bases, V lost 5 bases, and 10 bases had no gene match. Germline V lookup: CDR1 SGDLS, CDR2 YYNGEE. This CDR3 contains 16 residues. CDR3 in DNA: TGTGCCAGCAGTCCCCGACTAGCGGGCAAGTCAGATACGCAGTATTTT. Protein sequence: CASSPRLAGKSDTQYF.

V gene TRBV20-1 combines with J gene TRBJ2-5; D call uncertain. In germline, CDR1 is DFQATT, CDR2 SNEGSKA (reference sequence). This CDR3 has 10 residues. V was cut by 6 bases and J by 5 bases, with 7 bases left in between. CDR3 bases: TGCAGTGCGTGGCAGGAGACCCAGTACTTC. Translation: CSAWQETQYF.

V usage is TRBV7-9 and J usage is TRBJ1-4, with 9 bases that match TRBD1. Germline V CDR1 and CDR2: SEHNR, FQNEAQ (reference sequence). V dropped 3 bases and J dropped 16; count of bases not matched to a gene: 12. The CDR3 spans 14 residues. In DNA form, the CDR3 reads TGTGCCAGCAGCTTGGGAGAAGGGACAGGGAAGGCGTTTTTT. This encodes CASSLGEGTGKAFF.

The rearrangement joins TRBV18 to TRBJ1-2; 7 bases agree with TRBD1. The trim removed 5 bases at V and 9 bases at J, leaving 9 bases unmatched. The CDR3 consists of 13 residues. Germline lookup yields CDR1 KGHSH and CDR2 LQKENI. The CDR3 sequence is CASSSTGTPSYTF. In nucleotides, the CDR3 is TGTGCCAGCTCATCGACAGGGACACCTAGCTACACCTTC.

Details on this clone: Within the sample, other DNA sequences also encode this same CDR3. The chain is built from TRBV27 and TRBJ2-7; 11 bases are shared with TRBD1. Germline CDR1 reads MNHEY; CDR2 reads SMNVEV (reference sequence). The junction had 3 bases not matched to a gene; V was cut back by 4 bases and J by 4 bases. This CDR3 has 14 residues. The CDR3 region has the DNA TGTGCCAGCAGTTCCGGGACAGGGGGGTACGAGCAGTACTTC. Its translation is CASSSGTGGYEQYF.

The chain has TRBV6-1 and TRBJ2-7, with D unclear. This CDR3 spans 14 amino acids. CDR1 MNHNS and CDR2 SASEGT come from the germline V gene. Deletions cut 0 bases from V and 0 bases from J, with 6 bases between. CDR3 protein: CASSEASNSYEQYF. The CDR3 DNA reads TGTGCCAGCAGTGAAGCAAGCAACTCCTACGAGCAGTACTTC.

The chain uses TRBV5-1 and TRBJ2-3, with D maybe TRBD1 (6 bases). The germline V gene encodes CDR1 SGHRS and CDR2 YFSETQ. CDR3 length: 14 residues. Deletions cut 0 bases from V and 6 bases from J, with 11 bases between. CDR3 coding DNA: TGCGCCAGCAGCTTGGACAGGGAGACGGATACGCAGTATTTT. Amino acid sequence: CASSLDRETDTQYF.

This sequence joins TRBV28 and TRBJ2-1; the match to TRBD2 covers 8 bases. V lost 6 bases, J lost 0 bases, and 4 bases stayed unmatched. The germline CDR1 and CDR2 sequences are MDHEN and SYDVKM. The CDR3 is 15 amino acids. The CDR3 DNA sequence: TGTGCCAGCAGACCAGGGACTAGCTCCTACAATGAGCAGTTCTTC. Translation gives CASRPGTSSYNEQFF.